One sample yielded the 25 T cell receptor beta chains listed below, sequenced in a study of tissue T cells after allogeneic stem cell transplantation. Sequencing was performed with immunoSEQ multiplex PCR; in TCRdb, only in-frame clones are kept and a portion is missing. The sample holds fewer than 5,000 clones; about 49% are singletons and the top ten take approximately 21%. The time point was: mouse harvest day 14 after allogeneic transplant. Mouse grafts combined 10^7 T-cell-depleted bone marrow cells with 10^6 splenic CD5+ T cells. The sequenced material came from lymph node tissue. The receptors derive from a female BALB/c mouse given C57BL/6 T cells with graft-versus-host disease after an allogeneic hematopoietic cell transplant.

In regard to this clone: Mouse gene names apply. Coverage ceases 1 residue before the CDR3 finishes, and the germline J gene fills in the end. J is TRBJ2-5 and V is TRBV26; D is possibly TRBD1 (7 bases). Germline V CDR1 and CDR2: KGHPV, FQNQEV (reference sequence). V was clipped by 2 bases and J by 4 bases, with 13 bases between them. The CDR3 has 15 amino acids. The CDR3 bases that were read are TGTGCCAGCAGTCTGAGGAGGGGGCGCGAAGACACCCAGTAC. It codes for CASSLRRGREDTQY. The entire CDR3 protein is CASSLRRGREDTQYF.

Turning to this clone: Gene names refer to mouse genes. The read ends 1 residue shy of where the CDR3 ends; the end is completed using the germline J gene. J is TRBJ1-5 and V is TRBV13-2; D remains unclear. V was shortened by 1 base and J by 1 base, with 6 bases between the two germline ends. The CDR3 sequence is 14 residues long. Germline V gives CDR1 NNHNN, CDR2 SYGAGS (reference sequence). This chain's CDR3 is CASGDRQNNQAPLF. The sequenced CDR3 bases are TGTGCCAGCGGTGATCGGCAGAACAACCAGGCTCCGCTT.

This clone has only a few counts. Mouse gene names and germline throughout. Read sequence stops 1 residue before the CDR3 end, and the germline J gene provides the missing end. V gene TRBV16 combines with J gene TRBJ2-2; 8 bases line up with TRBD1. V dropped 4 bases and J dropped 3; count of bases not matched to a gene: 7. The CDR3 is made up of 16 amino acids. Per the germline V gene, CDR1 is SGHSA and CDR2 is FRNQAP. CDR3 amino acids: CASSSDRGRDTGQLYF. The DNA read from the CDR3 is TGTGCAAGCAGCTCCGACAGGGGAAGGGACACCGGGCAGCTCTAC.

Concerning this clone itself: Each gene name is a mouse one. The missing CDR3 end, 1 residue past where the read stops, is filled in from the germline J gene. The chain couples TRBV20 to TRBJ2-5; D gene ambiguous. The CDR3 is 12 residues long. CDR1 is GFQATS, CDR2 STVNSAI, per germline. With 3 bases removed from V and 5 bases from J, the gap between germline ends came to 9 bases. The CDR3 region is CGAREGRDTQYF. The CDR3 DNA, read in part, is TGTGGTGCTAGAGAGGGAAGAGACACCCAGTAC.

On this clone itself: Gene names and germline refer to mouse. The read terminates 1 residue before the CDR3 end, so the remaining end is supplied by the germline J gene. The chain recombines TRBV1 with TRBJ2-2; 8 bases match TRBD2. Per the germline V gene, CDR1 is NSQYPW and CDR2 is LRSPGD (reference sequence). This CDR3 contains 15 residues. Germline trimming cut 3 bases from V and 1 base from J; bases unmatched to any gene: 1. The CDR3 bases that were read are TGCACCTGCAGTGCGGACTGGGTAAACACCGGGCAGCTCTAC. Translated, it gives CTCSADWVNTGQLY. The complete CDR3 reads CTCSADWVNTGQLYF.

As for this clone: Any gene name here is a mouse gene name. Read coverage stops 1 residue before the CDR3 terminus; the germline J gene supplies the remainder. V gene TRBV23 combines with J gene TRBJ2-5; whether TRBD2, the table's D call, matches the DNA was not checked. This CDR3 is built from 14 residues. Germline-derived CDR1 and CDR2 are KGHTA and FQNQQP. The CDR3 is CSSSPLGTQDTQYF. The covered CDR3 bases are TGCTCCAGCAGCCCACTGGGGACCCAAGACACCCAGTAC.

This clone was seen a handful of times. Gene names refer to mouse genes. This chain's CDR3 is CASSLQGADTQYF. The CDR3 bases that were read are TGTGCCAGCTCTTTACAGGGGGCAGACACCCAGTAC. The V gene is TRBV12-2, the J gene TRBJ2-5; 9 bases agree with TRBD1. The read halts 1 residue ahead of the CDR3 end, with the missing end drawn from the germline J gene. After removal of 3 bases from V and 5 bases from J, the junction contained 2 bases not matched to a gene. CDR1 is SGHLS and CDR2 is HYDKME in the germline V gene. CDR3 size: 13 residues. The full variable domain, with the rest looked up from reference TRBV12-2 and TRBJ2-5, is NSGVVQSPRYIIKGKGERSILKCIPISGHLSVAWYQQTQGQELKFFIQHYDKMERDKGNLPSRFSVQQFDDYHSEMNMSALELEDSAVYFCASSLQGADTQYFGPGTRLLVL.

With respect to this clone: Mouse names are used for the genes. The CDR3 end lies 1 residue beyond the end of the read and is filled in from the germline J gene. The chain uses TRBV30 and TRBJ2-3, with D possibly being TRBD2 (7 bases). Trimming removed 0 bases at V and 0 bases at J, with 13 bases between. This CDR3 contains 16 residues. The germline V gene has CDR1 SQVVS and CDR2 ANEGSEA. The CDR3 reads CSSRDSGGASAETLYF. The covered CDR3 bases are TGTAGTTCTAGAGATTCGGGGGGCGCTAGTGCAGAAACGCTGTAT.

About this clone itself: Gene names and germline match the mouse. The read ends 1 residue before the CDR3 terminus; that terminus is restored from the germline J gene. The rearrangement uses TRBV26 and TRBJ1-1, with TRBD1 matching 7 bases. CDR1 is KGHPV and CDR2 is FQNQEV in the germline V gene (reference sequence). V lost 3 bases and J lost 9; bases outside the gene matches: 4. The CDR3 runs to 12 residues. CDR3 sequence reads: CASSLETGKVFF. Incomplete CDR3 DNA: TGTGCCAGCAGTCTCGAGACAGGGAAAGTCTTC. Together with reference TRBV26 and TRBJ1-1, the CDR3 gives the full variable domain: NSKVIQTPRYLVKGQGQKAKMRCIPEKGHPVVFWYQQNKNNEFKFLINFQNQEVLQQIDMTEKRFSAECPSNSPCSLEIQSSEAGDSALYLCASSLETGKVFFGKGTRLTVV.

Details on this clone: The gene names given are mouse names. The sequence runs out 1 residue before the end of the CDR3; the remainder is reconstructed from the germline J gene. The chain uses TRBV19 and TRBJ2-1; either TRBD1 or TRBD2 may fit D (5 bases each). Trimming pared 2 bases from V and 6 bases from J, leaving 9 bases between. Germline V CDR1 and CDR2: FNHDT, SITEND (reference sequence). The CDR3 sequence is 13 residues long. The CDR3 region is CASSMGRGAEQFF. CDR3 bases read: TGTGCCAGCAGTATGGGGCGAGGTGCTGAGCAGTTC.

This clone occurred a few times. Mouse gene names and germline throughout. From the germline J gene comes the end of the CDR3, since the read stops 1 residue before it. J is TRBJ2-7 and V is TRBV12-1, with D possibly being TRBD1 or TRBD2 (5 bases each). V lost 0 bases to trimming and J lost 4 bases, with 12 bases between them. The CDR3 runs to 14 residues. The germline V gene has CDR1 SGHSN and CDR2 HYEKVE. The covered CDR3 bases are TGTGCCAGCTCTCTCGTCCGGGACGGATATGAACAGTAC. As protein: CASSLVRDGYEQY. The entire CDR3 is CASSLVRDGYEQYF.

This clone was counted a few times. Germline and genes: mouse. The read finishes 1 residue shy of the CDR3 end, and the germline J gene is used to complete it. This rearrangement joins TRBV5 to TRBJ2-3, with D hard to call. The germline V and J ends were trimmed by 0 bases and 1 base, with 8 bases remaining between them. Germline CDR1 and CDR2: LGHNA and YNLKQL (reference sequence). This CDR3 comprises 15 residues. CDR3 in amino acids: CASSQESGRAETLYF. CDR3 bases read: TGTGCCAGCAGCCAAGAAAGTGGGCGTGCAGAAACGCTGTAT.

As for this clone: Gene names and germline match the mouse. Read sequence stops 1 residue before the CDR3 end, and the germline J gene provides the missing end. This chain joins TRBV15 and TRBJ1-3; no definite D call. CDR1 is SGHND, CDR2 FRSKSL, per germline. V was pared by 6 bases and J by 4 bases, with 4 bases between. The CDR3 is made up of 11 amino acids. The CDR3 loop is CASSPGNTLYF. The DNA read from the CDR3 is TGTGCCAGCAGCCCCGGAAATACGCTCTAT.

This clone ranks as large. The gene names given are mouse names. CDR3: CASSIGGANERLFF. CDR3 bases read: TGTGCCAGCAGTATCGGGGGGGCCAACGAAAGATTATTT. This chain connects TRBV19 to TRBJ1-4, with a weak D call TRBD1 (5 bases). The read is 1 residue too short to cover the CDR3 end, so that end is filled in from the germline J gene. V was clipped by 2 bases and J by 3 bases, with 8 bases between them. The CDR3 spans 14 residues. Germline values: CDR1 FNHDT, CDR2 SITEND (reference sequence).

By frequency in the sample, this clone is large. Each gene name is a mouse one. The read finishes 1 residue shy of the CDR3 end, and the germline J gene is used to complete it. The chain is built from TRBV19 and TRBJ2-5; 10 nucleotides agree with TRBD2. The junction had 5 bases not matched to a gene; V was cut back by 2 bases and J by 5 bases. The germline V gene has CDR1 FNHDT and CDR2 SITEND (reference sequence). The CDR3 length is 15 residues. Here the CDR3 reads CASSILGGRGDTQYF. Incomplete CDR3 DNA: TGTGCCAGCAGTATTCTGGGGGGGCGGGGAGACACCCAGTAC.

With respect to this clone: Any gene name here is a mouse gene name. The DNA read from the CDR3 is TGTGCCAGCAGTGGGGGGGATCAAAACACCTTGTAC. It is translated as CASSGGDQNTLY. The full CDR3 sequence reads CASSGGDQNTLYF. The chain carries TRBV13-1 and TRBJ2-4; D is possibly TRBD2 (6 bases). The CDR3 goes on 1 residue after the read ends, and that part is filled in from the germline J gene. The CDR3 spans 13 residues. The ends were cut back, 3 bases at V and 2 bases at J, with 7 bases in the middle. In germline, CDR1 is NSHNY, CDR2 SYGAGN.

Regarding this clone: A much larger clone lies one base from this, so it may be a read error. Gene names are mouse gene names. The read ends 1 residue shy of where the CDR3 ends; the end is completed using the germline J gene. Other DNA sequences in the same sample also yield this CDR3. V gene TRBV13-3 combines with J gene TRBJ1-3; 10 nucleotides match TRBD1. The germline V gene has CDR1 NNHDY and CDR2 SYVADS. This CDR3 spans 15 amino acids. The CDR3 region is CASSRDRGSGNTLYF. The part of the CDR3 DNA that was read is TGCGCCAGCAGTCGGGACAGGGGTTCTGGAAATACGCTCTAT.

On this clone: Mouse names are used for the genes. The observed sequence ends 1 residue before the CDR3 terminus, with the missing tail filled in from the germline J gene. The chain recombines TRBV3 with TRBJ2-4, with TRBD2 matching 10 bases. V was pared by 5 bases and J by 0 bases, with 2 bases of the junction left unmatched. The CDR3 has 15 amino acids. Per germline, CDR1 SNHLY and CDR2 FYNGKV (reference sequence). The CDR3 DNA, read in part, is TGTGCCAGCAGCCGGACTGGGGGTAGTCAAAACACCTTGTAC. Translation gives CASSRTGGSQNTLY. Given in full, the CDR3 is CASSRTGGSQNTLYF.

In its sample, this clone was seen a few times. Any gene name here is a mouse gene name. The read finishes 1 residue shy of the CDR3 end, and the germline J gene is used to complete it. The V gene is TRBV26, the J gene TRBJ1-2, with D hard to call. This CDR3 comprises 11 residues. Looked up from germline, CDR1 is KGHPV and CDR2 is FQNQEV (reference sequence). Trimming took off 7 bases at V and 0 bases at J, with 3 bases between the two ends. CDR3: CASKSNSDYTF. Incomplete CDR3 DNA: TGTGCCAGCAAGTCAAACTCCGACTACACC.

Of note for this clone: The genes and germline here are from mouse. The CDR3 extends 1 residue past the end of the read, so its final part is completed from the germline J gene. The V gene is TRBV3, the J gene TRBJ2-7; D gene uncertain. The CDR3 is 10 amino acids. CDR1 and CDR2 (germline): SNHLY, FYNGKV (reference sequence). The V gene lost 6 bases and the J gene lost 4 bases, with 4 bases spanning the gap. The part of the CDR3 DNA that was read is TGTGCCAGCAGTGGTTATGAACAGTAC. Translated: CASSGYEQY. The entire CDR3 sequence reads CASSGYEQYF.

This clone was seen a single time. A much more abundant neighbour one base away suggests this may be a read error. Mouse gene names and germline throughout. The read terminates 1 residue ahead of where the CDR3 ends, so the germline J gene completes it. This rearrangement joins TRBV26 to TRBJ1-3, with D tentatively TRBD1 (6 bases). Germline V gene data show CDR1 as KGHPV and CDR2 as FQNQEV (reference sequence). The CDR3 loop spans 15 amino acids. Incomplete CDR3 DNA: TGTGCCAGCAGTCTCCAGGGGACTTCTGGACATACGCTCTAT. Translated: CASSLQGTSGHTLY. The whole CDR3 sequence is CASSLQGTSGHTLYF.

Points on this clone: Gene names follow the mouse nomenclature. The chain's CDR3 is CASSQDRDRGFGNTLYF. The CDR3 DNA, read in part, is TGTGCCAGCAGCCAAGATCGTGACAGGGGGTTTGGAAATACGCTCTAT. V is TRBV2 and J is TRBJ1-3, with TRBD1 identical over 9 bases. The CDR3 end falls 1 residue outside the read, so it is completed with the germline J gene. Trimming cost V 0 bases and J 3 bases; bases outside gene matches: 6. CDR1 and CDR2 (germline): LGHNA, YSYQKL. The length of the CDR3 is 17 residues.

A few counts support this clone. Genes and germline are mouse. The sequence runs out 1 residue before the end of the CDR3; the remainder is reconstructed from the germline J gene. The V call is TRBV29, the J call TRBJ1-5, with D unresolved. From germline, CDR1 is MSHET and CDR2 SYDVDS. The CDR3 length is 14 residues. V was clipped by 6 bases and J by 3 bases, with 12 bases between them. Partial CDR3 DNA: TGTGCTAGCAGGCCGGGTCGGGGCAACCAGGCTCCGCTT. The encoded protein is CASRPGRGNQAPL. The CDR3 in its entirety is CASRPGRGNQAPLF. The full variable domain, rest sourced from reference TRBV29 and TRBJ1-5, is DMKVTQMPRYLIKRMGENVLLECGQDMSHETMYWYRQDPGLGLQLIYISYDVDSNSEGDIPKGYRVSRKKREHFSLILDSAKTNQTSVYFCASRPGRGNQAPLFGEGTRLSVL.

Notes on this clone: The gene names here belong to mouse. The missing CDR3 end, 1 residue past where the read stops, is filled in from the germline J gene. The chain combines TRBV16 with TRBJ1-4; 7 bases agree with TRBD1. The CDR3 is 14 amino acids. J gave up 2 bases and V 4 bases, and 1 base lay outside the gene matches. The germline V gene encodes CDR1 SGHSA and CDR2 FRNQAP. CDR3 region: CASSSRGSNERLFF. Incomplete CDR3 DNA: TGTGCAAGCAGCTCCAGGGGGTCCAACGAAAGATTATTT.

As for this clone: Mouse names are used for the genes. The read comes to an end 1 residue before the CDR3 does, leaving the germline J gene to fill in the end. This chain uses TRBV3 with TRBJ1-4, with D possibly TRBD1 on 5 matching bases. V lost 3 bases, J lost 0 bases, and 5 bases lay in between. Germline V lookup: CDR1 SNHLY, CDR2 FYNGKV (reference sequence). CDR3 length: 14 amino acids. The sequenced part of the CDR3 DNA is TGTGCCAGCAGCTTGGGGGTTTCCAACGAAAGATTATTT. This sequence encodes CASSLGVSNERLF. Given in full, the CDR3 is CASSLGVSNERLFF. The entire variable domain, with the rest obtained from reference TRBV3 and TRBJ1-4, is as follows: GPKVLQIPSHQIIDMGQMVTLNCDPVSNHLYFYWYKQILGQQMEFLVNFYNGKVMEKSKLFKDQFSVERPDGSYFTLKIQPTALEDSAVYFCASSLGVSNERLFFGHGTKLSVL.